The 27 T cell receptor beta chains reported below all come from one sample, sequenced in a study of cytomegalovirus exposure and HLA in healthy donors. Primers: 60 Vbeta forward and 13 Jbeta reverse. TCRdb's table, derived via immunoSEQ multiplex PCR, lists solely in-frame clones and lacks some. The sample has under 110,000 clones, over 70% seen once. Specimen: PBMCs. The receptors shown here come from a man in his forties or fifties in good health and CMV-seronegative.

This clone has just one count. This rearrangement joins TRBV19 to TRBJ1-1; 8 bases fit TRBD1. The CDR3 has 13 amino acids. Germline CDR1 is LNHDA and CDR2 is SQIVND (reference sequence). J lost 6 bases, V lost 6 bases, and 6 bases had no gene match. The CDR3 DNA is TGTGCCAGTAGCTCAGGGGGCGTCGCTGAAGCTTTCTTT. Its translation is CASSSGGVAEAFF.

Remarks on this clone: Mismatch with germline at one junction end may stem from a read error. The V and J genes are TRBV7-9 and TRBJ2-3, with D unclear. The CDR3 totals 13 residues. Germline loops: CDR1 SEHNR, CDR2 FQNEAQ (reference sequence). The CDR3 region is CSSSLELSHTQYF. The CDR3 region has the DNA TGTTCCAGCAGCTTAGAGTTGAGTCATACGCAGTATTTT.

This clone was observed a handful of times. The chain has TRBV6-5 and TRBJ2-7; 9 nucleotides align to TRBD1. The CDR3 has 15 residues. Germline trimming cut 5 bases from V and 4 bases from J; bases unmatched to any gene: 9. Per germline, CDR1 MNHEY and CDR2 SVGAGI. CDR3 nucleotide sequence: TGTGCCAGCAGTCAAAACGGACAGGGGAGGTACGAGCAGTACTTC. As protein: CASSQNGQGRYEQYF.

The chain joins TRBV6-5 to TRBJ1-2; D is perhaps TRBD1 (5 bases). Deletions cut 6 bases from V and 4 bases from J, with 15 bases between. This CDR3 is 14 amino acids long. Germline V CDR1 and CDR2: MNHEY, SVGAGI. The CDR3: CASSTGFGVYGYTF. As DNA, the CDR3 is TGTGCCAGCAGCACAGGTTTTGGCGTCTATGGCTACACCTTC.

The chain joins TRBV28 to TRBJ2-1; possible D gene TRBD2, 6 bases. This CDR3 spans 12 amino acids. Looked up from germline, CDR1 is MDHEN and CDR2 is SYDVKM. The V end lost 5 bases, the J end lost 15 bases, and 17 bases lay between the germline ends. The chain's CDR3 is CASSGRDLRLFF. DNA for the CDR3: TGTGCCAGCAGTGGGCGGGACCTCCGCCTGTTCTTC.

The rearrangement uses TRBV7-9 and TRBJ2-2; 16 nucleotides agree with TRBD2. CDR3 length equals 17 residues. J gave up 8 bases and V 10 bases, and 13 bases lay outside the gene matches. From germline, CDR1 is SEHNR and CDR2 FQNEAQ (reference sequence). The CDR3 DNA reads as TGTGCCACCCACCCGGGACTAGCGGGAGGGCCTGTGGGGGAGCTGTTTTTT. The encoded protein is CATHPGLAGGPVGELFF. The full variable domain, completed using reference TRBV7-9 and TRBJ2-2, is DTGVSQNPRHKITKRGQNVTFRCDPISEHNRLYWYRQTLGQGPEFLTYFQNEAQLEKSRLLSDRFSAERPKGSFSTLEIQRTEQGDSAMYLCATHPGLAGGPVGELFFGEGSRLTVL.

The rearrangement joins TRBV5-6 to TRBJ1-5; no clear D gene. V was clipped by 1 base and J by 2 bases, with 7 bases between them. This CDR3 contains 14 residues. Germline V CDR1 and CDR2: SGHDT, YYEEEE. The CDR3 region has the DNA TGTGCCAGCAGCTTGAGAGGCGGCAATCAGCCCCAGCATTTT. The encoded protein is CASSLRGGNQPQHF.

This rearrangement joins TRBV30 to TRBJ1-4; unclear D gene. From germline, CDR1 is GTSNPN and CDR2 SVGIG (reference sequence). The V gene lost 6 bases and the J gene lost 1 base, with 9 bases spanning the gap. This CDR3 comprises 13 residues. The CDR3 bases are TGTGCCTGCCGACTCGGAACTAATGAAAAACTGTTTTTT. It specifies CACRLGTNEKLFF. The full variable domain, rest sourced from reference TRBV30 and TRBJ1-4, is SQTIHQWPATLVQPVGSPLSLECTVEGTSNPNLYWYRQAAGRGLQLLFYSVGIGQISSEVPQNLSASRPQDRQFILSSKKLLLSDSGFYLCACRLGTNEKLFFGSGTQLSVL.

The J gene is TRBJ2-7, the V gene TRBV28; D is uncertain. V shed 3 bases and J shed 3 bases, with 9 bases lying between them. CDR3 size: 13 residues. Germline V gene data show CDR1 as MDHEN and CDR2 as SYDVKM. This CDR3 reads CASSFGSGYEQYF. The CDR3 bases are TGTGCCAGCAGTTTTGGGTCGGGCTACGAGCAGTACTTC.

The genes are TRBV5-1 and TRBJ2-2; D is possibly TRBD1 (5 bases). V gave up 8 bases and J gave up 1 base, with 12 bases separating them. Germline CDR1 is SGHRS and CDR2 is YFSETQ. This CDR3 has 14 amino acids. The CDR3: CASGAQGNTGELFF. The CDR3 DNA follows: TGCGCCAGTGGTGCGCAGGGGAACACCGGGGAGCTGTTTTTT.

This rearrangement joins TRBV30 to TRBJ1-1; a weak D match, TRBD1 (6 bases). CDR1 and CDR2 from the germline V gene are GTSNPN and SVGIG (reference sequence). Trimming removed 3 bases at V and 7 bases at J, with 18 bases between. CDR3 length: 14 amino acids. The CDR3 is CAWSPIGGPVEAFF. CDR3 nucleotides: TGTGCCTGGAGCCCTATCGGGGGGCCGGTTGAAGCTTTCTTT.

This clone was seen only once. The chain couples TRBV20-1 to TRBJ1-1, with D perhaps matching TRBD1 (5 bases). The CDR3 contains 11 residues. Germline CDR1 and CDR2: DFQATT and SNEGSKA (reference sequence). Trimming stripped 6 bases from V and 6 bases from J, with 11 bases between. Here the CDR3 DNA reads TGCAGTGCCCCTGGGGGGGCTGAAGCTTTCTTT. The encoded protein is CSAPGGAEAFF.

This chain uses TRBV21-1 with TRBJ1-1. TRBV21-1 has pseudogene status. The CDR3 is 19 amino acids. Here the CDR3 DNA reads TGTGCCAGCAGCACTATAAAAGGCAAGGGGCGGGGCCCGGGGACTGAAGCTTTCTTT. Protein: CASSTIKGKGRGPGTEAFF.

The chain's CDR3 is CASSLARSSYNSPLHF. CDR3 bases: TGTGCCAGCAGCCTCGCCCGGAGCTCCTATAATTCACCCCTCCACTTT. V gene TRBV7-2 combines with J gene TRBJ1-6; unclear D gene. CDR3 length: 16 amino acids. Germline lookup yields CDR1 SGHTA and CDR2 FQGNSA. The V and J ends lost 5 bases and 0 bases respectively, with 11 bases between them.

The V gene is TRBV7-2, the J gene TRBJ2-7, with 13 bases fitting TRBD2. The CDR3 runs 15 residues. With V trimmed by 5 bases and J by 6 bases, 7 bases remained unmatched. CDR1 is SGHTA, CDR2 FQGNSA, per germline. The CDR3, as DNA: TGTGCCAGCAGCCCCCGACTAGCGGGAGGTCCCGAGCAGTACTTC. Protein sequence: CASSPRLAGGPEQYF.

The chain has TRBV19 and TRBJ1-5, with D unresolved. Germline CDR1 is LNHDA and CDR2 is SQIVND (reference sequence). The CDR3 sequence is 16 residues long. V was shortened by 0 bases and J by 7 bases, with 16 bases between the two germline ends. The CDR3 DNA reads as TGTGCCAGTAGTATAGATGGACGAGGGCGGACGCAGCCCCAGCATTTT. Translating gives CASSIDGRGRTQPQHF.

V is TRBV4-1 and J is TRBJ1-2; the match to TRBD1 covers 7 bases. Germline CDR1 and CDR2: MGHRA and YSYEKL. This CDR3 spans 14 amino acids. Trimming removed 3 bases from V and 4 bases from J; junction bases left unmatched: 5. The CDR3 sequence is CASSHRDSFYGYTF. CDR3 nucleotides: TGCGCCAGCAGCCACAGGGACAGTTTCTATGGCTACACCTTC.

The chain is built from TRBV11-2 and TRBJ2-7, with D perhaps TRBD1 (6 bases). Germline CDR1 reads SGHAT; CDR2 reads FQNNGV. The CDR3 consists of 15 residues. Trimming took 1 base from V and 3 from J, leaving 13 bases between them. DNA for the CDR3: TGTGCCAGCAGCTTAGCTGGGGGCCAAGTCTACGAGCAGTACTTC. Its protein product is CASSLAGGQVYEQYF.

This clone was counted a few times. The genes are TRBV19 and TRBJ2-5; possible D gene TRBD1, 6 bases. Deletions cut 4 bases from V and 3 bases from J, with 12 bases between. The CDR3 runs to 14 residues. The germline gives CDR1 LNHDA, CDR2 SQIVND (reference sequence). CDR3 protein: CASSTTGFKETQYF. The CDR3 nucleotides are TGTGCCAGTAGTACTACAGGGTTTAAAGAGACCCAGTACTTC.

The chain couples TRBV9 to TRBJ2-6, with TRBD1 as a possible D gene (6 bases). Per germline, CDR1 SGDLS and CDR2 YYNGEE. The CDR3 length is 16 residues. V lost 3 bases and J lost 0, with 10 bases in between. The CDR3 nucleotides are TGTGCCAGCAGCGGGGGGCCCGGCTCTGGGGCCAACGTCCTGACTTTC. Amino acid sequence: CASSGGPGSGANVLTF.

The V call is TRBV5-5, the J call TRBJ2-5, with 8 nucleotides matching TRBD1. V lost 0 bases to trimming and J lost 11 bases; unmatched junction nucleotides: 15. Germline CDR1 and CDR2: SGHKS and YYEKEE (reference sequence). The CDR3 extends over 16 amino acids. DNA for the CDR3: TGTGCCAGCAGCTTGGCCCCAACGACAGGGGTAGGGGAGCAGTACTTC. This encodes CASSLAPTTGVGEQYF.

The chain employs TRBV9 and TRBJ2-3; D possibly corresponds to TRBD2 (5 bases). The CDR3 is 17 amino acids. CDR1 and CDR2 (germline): SGDLS, YYNGEE. V dropped 0 bases and J dropped 0 bases, with 14 bases sitting between them. The CDR3 region is CASSVGAGPSSTDTQYF. CDR3 DNA: TGTGCCAGCAGCGTAGGGGCGGGCCCCTCTAGCACAGATACGCAGTATTTT. Full variable domain (rest looked up from reference TRBV9 and TRBJ2-3): DSGVTQTPKHLITATGQRVTLRCSPRSGDLSVYWYQQSLDQGLQFLIQYYNGEERAKGNILERFSAQQFPDLHSELNLSSLELGDSALYFCASSVGAGPSSTDTQYFGPGTRLTVL.

This chain connects TRBV15 to TRBJ2-7; TRBD2 is a possible D gene (5 bases). This CDR3 comprises 15 residues. V lost 2 bases, J lost 5 bases, and 16 bases lay in between. Germline CDR1 LNHNV, CDR2 YYDKDF (reference sequence). This CDR3 reads CATSRRDVRGDEQYF. CDR3 DNA: TGTGCCACCAGCAGACGTGATGTCCGGGGTGACGAGCAGTACTTC.

The chain recombines TRBV15 with TRBJ2-1; D is unclear. The germline gives CDR1 LNHNV, CDR2 YYDKDF (reference sequence). Trimming took 0 bases from V and 0 from J, leaving 9 bases between them. There are 16 residues in the CDR3. This chain's CDR3 is CATSRDPGSSYNEQFF. In DNA, the CDR3 is TGTGCCACCAGCAGAGATCCGGGTAGCTCCTACAATGAGCAGTTCTTC.

This rearrangement joins TRBV5-1 to TRBJ2-2, with D possibly matching TRBD2 (7 bases). This CDR3 comprises 15 residues. The germline V gene encodes CDR1 SGHRS and CDR2 YFSETQ. V shed 6 bases and J shed 5 bases, with 17 bases lying between them. The DNA of the CDR3 is TGCGCCAGCAACGTGGGGGGGCTAAGGACCGGGGAGCTGTTTTTT. This encodes CASNVGGLRTGELFF.

V is TRBV6-5 and J is TRBJ1-5, with 10 bases identical to TRBD1. J was trimmed by 6 bases and V by 5 bases; bases with no gene match: 4. The V gene's germline CDR1 is MNHEY and CDR2 SVGAGI. The CDR3 length is 14 residues. CDR3 nucleotide sequence: TGTGCCAGCAGTGGGACAGGGGAGAGTCAGCCCCAGCATTTT. Translation: CASSGTGESQPQHF.

This clone was seen more than once but under ten times. The chain has TRBV27 and TRBJ2-5; tentatively, D is TRBD2 (6 bases). The CDR3 runs to 13 residues. Trimming took off 5 bases at V and 3 bases at J, with 10 bases between the two ends. Germline V gives CDR1 MNHEY, CDR2 SMNVEV (reference sequence). The CDR3 coding sequence is TGTGCCAGCAGTCGGAAGCGGGAAGAGACCCAGTACTTC. The encoded protein is CASSRKREETQYF.